This TCR delta chain is drawn from a study of γδ T cells in repeated Plasmodium falciparum infection. Study in general: Malian samples came from no-transmission periods or across acute febrile malaria episodes.

In this sample, this clone turned up many times. TCRdb redid clone calling on the multiplex PCR reads using CATT. This sample has about 51,000 delta-chain clones, with 1.9% found just once. V was pared by 0 bases and J by 7 bases, with 28 bases between. CDR3 length equals 18 residues. Germline CDR1 NSMFDY, CDR2 ISSIKDK. Bulk repertoires came from Vgamma9/Vdelta2+ or Vdelta2-negative gammadelta T cells flow-sorted from PBMC. The sample consisted of gamma-delta T cells from blood. The sequence was obtained from a pool of human donors (malaria-infected and uninfected, not separated). The chain combines TRAV29/DV5 with TRDJ1; TRDD3 might be the D (6 bases). CDR3 nucleotides: TGTGCAGCAAGCGCGCTGGGGAAAGTACTCGCCCCCCGGGGTAAACTCATCTTT. Its protein product is CAASALGKVLAPRGKLIF.